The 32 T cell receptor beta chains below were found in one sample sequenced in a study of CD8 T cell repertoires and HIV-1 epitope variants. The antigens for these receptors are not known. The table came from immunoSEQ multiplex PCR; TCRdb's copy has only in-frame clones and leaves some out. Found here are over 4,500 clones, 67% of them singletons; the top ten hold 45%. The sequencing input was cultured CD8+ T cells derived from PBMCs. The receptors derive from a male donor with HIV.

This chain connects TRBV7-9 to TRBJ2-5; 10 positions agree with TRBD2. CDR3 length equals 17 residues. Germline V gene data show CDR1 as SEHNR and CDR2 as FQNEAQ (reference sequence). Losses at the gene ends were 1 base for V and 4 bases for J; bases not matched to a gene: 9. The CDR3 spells CASSLGLAGEVGETQYF. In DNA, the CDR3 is TGTGCCAGCAGCTTAGGTCTAGCGGGAGAGGTAGGAGAGACCCAGTACTTC.

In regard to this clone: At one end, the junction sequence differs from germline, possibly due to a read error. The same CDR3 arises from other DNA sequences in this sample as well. The CDR3 DNA reads as TGTGTCAGCAGTTTTTATAGGGGCGGCTACGAGCAGTACTTT. Encoded protein: CVSSFYRGGYEQYF. The chain couples TRBV28 to TRBJ2-7; a weak D match, TRBD1 (5 bases). The CDR3 loop spans 14 amino acids. CDR1 and CDR2 (germline): MDHEN, SYDVKM.

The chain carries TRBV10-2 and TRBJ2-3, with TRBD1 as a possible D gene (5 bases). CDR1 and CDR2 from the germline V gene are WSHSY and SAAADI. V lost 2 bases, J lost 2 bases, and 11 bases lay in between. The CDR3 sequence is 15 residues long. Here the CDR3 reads CASSEAAGLTDTQYF. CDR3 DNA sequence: TGCGCCAGCAGTGAGGCGGCAGGGCTCACAGATACGCAGTATTTT.

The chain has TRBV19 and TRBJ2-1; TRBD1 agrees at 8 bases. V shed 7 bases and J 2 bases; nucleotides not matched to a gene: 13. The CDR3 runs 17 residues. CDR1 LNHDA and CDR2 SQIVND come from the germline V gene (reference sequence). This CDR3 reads CASTPEMTGVTYNEQFF. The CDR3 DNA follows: TGTGCCAGTACCCCCGAAATGACAGGGGTCACCTACAATGAGCAGTTCTTC.

CDR3 nucleotides: TGTGCCTGGAGTGTAGGTGGGGTCACCTACGAGCAGTACTTC. Its protein product is CAWSVGGVTYEQYF. This sequence joins TRBV30 and TRBJ2-7; D gene unclear. The V and J ends lost 0 bases and 2 bases respectively, with 11 bases between them. CDR3 length: 14 residues. Germline assignment: CDR1 GTSNPN and CDR2 SVGIG (reference sequence).

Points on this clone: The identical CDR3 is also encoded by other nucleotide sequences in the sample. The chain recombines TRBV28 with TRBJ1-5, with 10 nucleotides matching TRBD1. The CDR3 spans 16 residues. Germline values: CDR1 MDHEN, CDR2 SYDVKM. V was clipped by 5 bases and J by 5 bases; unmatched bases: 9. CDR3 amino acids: CASSLLLDRGDQPQHF. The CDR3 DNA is TGTGCCAGCAGTCTCCTCCTGGACAGGGGGGATCAGCCCCAGCATTTT.

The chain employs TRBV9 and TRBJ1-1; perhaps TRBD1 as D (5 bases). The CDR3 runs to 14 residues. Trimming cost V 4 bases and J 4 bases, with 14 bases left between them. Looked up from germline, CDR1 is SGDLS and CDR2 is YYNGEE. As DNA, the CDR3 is TGTGCCAGCAGCCCAGTGGGGGGGAGCACTGAAGCTTTCTTT. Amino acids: CASSPVGGSTEAFF.

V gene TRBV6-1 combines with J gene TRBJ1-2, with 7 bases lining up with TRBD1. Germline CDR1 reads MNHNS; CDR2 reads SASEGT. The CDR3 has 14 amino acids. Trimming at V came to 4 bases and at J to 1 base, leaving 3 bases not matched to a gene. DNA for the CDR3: TGTGCCAGCAGTGCGGACAGGAATAACTATGGCTACACCTTC. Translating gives CASSADRNNYGYTF.

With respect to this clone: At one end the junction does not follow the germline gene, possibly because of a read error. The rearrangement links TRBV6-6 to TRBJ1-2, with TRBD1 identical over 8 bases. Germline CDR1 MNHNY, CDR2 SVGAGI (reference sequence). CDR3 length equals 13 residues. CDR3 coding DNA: TGTGCCAGCAGTCCCCCGGGACAGGCTAGTTTTGCCTTC. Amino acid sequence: CASSPPGQASFAF.

CDR3 coding DNA: TGTGCCAGCAGCTTAGGGACAGGGGAGGACACTGAAGCTTTCTTT. Translation: CASSLGTGEDTEAFF. The V and J genes are TRBV7-8 and TRBJ1-1; TRBD1 aligns across 9 bases. The ends lost 1 base at V and 3 bases at J; junction bases unmatched: 3. CDR3 size: 15 residues. CDR1 is SGHVS, CDR2 FQNEAQ, per germline. The complete variable domain, with remaining parts taken from reference TRBV7-8 and TRBJ1-1, reads GAGVSQSPRYKVAKRGQDVALRCDPISGHVSLFWYQQALGQGPEFLTYFQNEAQLDKSGLPSDRFFAERPEGSVSTLKIQRTQQEDSAVYLCASSLGTGEDTEAFFGQGTRLTVV.

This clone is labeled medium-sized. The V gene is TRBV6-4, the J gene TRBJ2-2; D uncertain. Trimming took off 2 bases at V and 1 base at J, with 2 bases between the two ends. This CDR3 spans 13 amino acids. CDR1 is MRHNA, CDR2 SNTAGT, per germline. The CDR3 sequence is CASSDRNTGELFF. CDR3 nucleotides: TGTGCCAGCAGTGACAGGAACACCGGGGAGCTGTTTTTT.

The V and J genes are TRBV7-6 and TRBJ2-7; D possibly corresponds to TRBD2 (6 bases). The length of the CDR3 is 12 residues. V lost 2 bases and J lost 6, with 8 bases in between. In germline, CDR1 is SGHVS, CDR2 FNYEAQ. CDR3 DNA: TGTGCCAGCAGCTTACGAGCGGGCGAGCAGTACTTC. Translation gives CASSLRAGEQYF.

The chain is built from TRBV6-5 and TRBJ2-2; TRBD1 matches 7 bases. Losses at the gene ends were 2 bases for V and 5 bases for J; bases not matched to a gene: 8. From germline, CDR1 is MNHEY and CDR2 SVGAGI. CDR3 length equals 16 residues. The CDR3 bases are TGTGCCAGCAGTTACCTACAGGGGATGGGGACCGGGGAGCTGTTTTTT. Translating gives CASSYLQGMGTGELFF.

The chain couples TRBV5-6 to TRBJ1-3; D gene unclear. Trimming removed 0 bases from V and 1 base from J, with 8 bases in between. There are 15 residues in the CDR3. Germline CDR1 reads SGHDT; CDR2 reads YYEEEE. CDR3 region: CASSLAPASGNTIYF. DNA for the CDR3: TGTGCCAGCAGCTTGGCCCCAGCATCTGGAAACACCATATATTTT.

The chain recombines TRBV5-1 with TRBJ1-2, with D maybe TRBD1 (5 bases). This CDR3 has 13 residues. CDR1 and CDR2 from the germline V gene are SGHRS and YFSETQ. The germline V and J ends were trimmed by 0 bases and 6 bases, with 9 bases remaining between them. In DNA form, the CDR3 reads TGCGCCAGCAGCTTGGGGGGCGAGGATGGCTACACCTTC. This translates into CASSLGGEDGYTF.

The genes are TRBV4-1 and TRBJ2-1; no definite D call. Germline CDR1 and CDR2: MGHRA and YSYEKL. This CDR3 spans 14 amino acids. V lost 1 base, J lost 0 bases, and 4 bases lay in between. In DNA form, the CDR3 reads TGCGCCAGCAGCCAAGCGAGCTCCTACAATGAGCAGTTCTTC. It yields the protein CASSQASSYNEQFF.

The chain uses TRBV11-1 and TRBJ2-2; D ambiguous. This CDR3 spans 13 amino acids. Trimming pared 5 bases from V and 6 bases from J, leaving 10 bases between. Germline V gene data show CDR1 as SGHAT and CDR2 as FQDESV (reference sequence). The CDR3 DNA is TGTGCCAGCAGCCCCCAGTCAGCCGGGGAGCTGTTTTTT. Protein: CASSPQSAGELFF.

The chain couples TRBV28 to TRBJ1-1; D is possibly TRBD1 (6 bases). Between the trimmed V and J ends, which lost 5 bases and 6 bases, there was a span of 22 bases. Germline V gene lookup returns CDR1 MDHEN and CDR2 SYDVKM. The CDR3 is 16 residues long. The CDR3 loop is CASSAYREDRRAEAFF. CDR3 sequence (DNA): TGTGCCAGCAGTGCCTACAGGGAAGACCGCCGAGCTGAAGCTTTCTTT.

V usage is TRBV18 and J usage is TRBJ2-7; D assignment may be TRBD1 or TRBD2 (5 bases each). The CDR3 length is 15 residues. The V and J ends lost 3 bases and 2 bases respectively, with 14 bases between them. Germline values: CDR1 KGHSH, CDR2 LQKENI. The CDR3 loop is CASSPGRHQPYEQYF. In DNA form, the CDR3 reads TGTGCCAGCTCACCGGGACGTCACCAGCCCTACGAGCAGTACTTC.

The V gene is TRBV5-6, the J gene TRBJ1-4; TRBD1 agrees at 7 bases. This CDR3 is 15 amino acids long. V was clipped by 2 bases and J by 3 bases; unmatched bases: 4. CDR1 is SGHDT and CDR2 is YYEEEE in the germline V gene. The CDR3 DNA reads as TGTGCCAGCAGCTTACCACAGGGGCCTAATGAAAAACTGTTTTTT. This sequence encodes CASSLPQGPNEKLFF.

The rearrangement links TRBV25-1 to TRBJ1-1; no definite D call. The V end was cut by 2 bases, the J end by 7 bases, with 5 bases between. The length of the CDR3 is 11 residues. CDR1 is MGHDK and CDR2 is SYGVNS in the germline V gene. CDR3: CASSERVEAFF. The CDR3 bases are TGTGCCAGCAGTGAACGTGTTGAAGCTTTCTTT.

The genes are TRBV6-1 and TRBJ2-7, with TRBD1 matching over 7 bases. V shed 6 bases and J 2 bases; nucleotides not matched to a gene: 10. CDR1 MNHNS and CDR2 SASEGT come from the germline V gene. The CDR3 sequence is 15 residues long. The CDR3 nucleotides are TGTGCCAGCAGCCTGACAGGGTCATTTACCTACGAGCAGTACTTC. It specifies CASSLTGSFTYEQYF.

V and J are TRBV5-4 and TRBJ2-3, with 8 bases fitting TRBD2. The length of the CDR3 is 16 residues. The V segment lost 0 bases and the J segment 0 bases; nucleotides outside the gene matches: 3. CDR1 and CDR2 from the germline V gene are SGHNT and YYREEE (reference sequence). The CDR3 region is CASSLGTSTSTDTQYF. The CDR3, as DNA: TGTGCCAGCAGCTTGGGGACTAGCACAAGCACAGATACGCAGTATTTT.

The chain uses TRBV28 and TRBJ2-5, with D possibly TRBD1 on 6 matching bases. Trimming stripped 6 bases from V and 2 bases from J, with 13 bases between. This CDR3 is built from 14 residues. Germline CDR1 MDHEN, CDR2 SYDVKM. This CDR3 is CASSPGQLQETQYF. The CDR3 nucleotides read TGTGCCAGCAGCCCAGGACAGCTTCAAGAGACCCAGTACTTC.

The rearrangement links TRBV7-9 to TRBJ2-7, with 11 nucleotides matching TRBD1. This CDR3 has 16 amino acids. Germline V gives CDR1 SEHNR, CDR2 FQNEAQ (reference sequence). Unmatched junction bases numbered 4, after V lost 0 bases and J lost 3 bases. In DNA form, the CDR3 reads TGTGCCAGCAGCTTAGCGGGACAGGGGGTGGACTACGAGCAGTACTTC. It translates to CASSLAGQGVDYEQYF.

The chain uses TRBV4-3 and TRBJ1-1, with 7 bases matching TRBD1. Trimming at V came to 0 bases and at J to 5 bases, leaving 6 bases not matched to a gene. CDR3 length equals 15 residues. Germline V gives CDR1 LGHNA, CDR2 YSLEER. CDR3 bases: TGCGCCAGCAGCCAAGACCACGACAGGGTGACTGAAGCTTTCTTT. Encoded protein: CASSQDHDRVTEAFF.

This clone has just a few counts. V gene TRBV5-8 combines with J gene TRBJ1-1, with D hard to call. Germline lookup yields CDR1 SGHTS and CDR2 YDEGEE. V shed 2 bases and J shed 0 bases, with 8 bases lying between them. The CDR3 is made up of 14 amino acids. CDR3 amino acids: CASSLGTLNTEAFF. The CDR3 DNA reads TGTGCCAGCAGCTTAGGCACCCTGAACACTGAAGCTTTCTTT.

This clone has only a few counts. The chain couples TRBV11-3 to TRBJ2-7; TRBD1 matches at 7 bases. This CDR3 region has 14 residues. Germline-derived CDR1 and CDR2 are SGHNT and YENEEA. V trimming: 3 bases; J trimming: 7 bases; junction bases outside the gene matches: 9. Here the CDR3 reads CASSLGQYLREQYF. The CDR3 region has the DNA TGTGCCAGCAGCTTGGGACAGTACCTTCGTGAGCAGTACTTC.

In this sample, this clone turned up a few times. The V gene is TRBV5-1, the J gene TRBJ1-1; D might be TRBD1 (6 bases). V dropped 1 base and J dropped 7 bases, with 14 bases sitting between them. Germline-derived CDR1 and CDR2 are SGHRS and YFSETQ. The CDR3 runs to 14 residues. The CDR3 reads CASSLNREALEAFF. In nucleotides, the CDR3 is TGCGCCAGCAGCTTGAACAGGGAGGCCCTTGAAGCTTTCTTT.

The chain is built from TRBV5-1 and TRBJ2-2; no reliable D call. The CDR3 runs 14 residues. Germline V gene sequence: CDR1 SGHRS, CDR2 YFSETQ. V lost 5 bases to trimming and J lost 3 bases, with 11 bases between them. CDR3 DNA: TGCGCCAGCAGAAAATCGGCTGACACCGGGGAGCTGTTTTTT. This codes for CASRKSADTGELFF. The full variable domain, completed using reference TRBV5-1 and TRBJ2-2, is KAGVTQTPRYLIKTRGQQVTLSCSPISGHRSVSWYQQTPGQGLQFLFEYFSETQRNKGNFPGRFSGRQFSNSRSEMNVSTLELGDSALYLCASRKSADTGELFFGEGSRLTVL.

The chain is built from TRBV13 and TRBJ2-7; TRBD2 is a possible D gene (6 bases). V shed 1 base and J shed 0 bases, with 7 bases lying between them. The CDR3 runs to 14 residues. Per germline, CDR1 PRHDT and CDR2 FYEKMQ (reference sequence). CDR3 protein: CASSLAGSSYEQYF. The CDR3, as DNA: TGTGCCAGCAGCTTAGCCGGGAGCTCCTACGAGCAGTACTTC.

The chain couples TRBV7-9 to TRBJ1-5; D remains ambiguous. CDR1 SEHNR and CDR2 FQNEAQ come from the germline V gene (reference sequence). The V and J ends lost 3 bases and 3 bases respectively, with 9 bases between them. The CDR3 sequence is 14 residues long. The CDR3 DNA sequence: TGTGCCAGCAGCTTCGGCACACCCAATCAGCCCCAGCATTTT. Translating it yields CASSFGTPNQPQHF.